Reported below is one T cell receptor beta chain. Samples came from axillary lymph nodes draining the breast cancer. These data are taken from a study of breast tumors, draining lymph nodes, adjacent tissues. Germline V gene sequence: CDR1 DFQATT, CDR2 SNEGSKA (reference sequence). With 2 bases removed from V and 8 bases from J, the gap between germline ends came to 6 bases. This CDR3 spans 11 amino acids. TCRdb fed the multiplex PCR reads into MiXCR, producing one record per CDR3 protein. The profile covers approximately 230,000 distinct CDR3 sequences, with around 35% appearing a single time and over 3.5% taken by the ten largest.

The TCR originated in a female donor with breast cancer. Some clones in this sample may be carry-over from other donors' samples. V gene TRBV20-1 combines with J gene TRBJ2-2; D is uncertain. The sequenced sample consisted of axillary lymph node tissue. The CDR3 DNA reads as TGCAGTGCTAGATCAGGAGGGGAGCTGTTTTTT. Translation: CSARSGGELFF.